This T cell receptor (beta chain) is drawn from a study of control samples from healthy donors and cancer patients. TCRdb keeps only in-frame clones here, not all; method: immunoSEQ multiplex PCR. There are some 160,000 clones in the sample; around 90% occur only once, and approximately 0.7% lies in the top ten. Only one count was recorded for this clone. Germline-derived CDR1 and CDR2 are MDHEN and SYDVKM. The ends were cut back, 3 bases at V and 8 bases at J, with 11 bases in the middle. The CDR3 totals 13 residues. The chain joins TRBV28 to TRBJ2-1; D call uncertain. Sequencing was performed on blood. The origin of this receptor is a woman aged 25-40 years in good health. CDR3 loop: CASSFRPGDEQFF. DNA of the CDR3: TGTGCCAGCAGTTTCAGGCCTGGCGATGAGCAGTTCTTC.